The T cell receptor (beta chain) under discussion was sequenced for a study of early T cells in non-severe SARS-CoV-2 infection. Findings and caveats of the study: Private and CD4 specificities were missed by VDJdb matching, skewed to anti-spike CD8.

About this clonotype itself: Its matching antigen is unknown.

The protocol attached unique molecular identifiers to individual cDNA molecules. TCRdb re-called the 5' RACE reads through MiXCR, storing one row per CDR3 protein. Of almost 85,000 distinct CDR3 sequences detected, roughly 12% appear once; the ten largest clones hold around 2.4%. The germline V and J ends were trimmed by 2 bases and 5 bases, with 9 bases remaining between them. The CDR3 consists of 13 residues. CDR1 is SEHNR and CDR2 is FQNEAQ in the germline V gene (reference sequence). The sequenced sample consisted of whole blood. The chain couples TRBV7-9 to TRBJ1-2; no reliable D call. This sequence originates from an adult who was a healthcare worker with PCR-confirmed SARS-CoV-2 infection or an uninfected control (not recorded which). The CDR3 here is CASSLWLPYGYTF. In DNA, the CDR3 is TGTGCCAGCAGCTTATGGCTTCCATATGGCTACACCTTC.